The rows below give T cell receptor beta chains drawn from one sample of a study of OX40 agonist ivuxolimab in advanced cancers. This table comes from immunoSEQ multiplex PCR, and its TCRdb copy is limited to in-frame clones, with some not included. This table has over 55,000 clones, about 84% appearing once. Sequenced here: CD4+ or CD8+ T cells sorted from blood, sampled in a trial of the OX40 agonist ivuxolimab. The receptors were gathered from an adult with an advanced solid tumor such as melanoma, head and neck, liver or kidney cancer. CDR3s include the opening cysteine and the closing phenylalanine or tryptophan. Fields, in order: D gene, clone size, J gene, V gene, CDR3 protein, CDR3 DNA. The D gene is left open where the match is weak. Clone size is stated in some rows and not others, as once, few, many or a class when expanded.

>-|-|TRBJ2-7|TRBV15
CATSRDYGEDYEQYF
TGTGCCACCAGCAGAGATTACGGGGAGGACTACGAGCAGTACTTC
>TRBD1|-|TRBJ1-2|TRBV4-3
CASSQAYRGRGYGYTF
TGCGCCAGCAGCCAAGCCTACAGGGGGCGAGGCTATGGCTACACCTTC
>TRBD1|-|TRBJ2-7|TRBV29-1
CSVAGDRTSYEQYF
TGCAGCGTGGCCGGGGACAGGACCTCCTACGAGCAGTACTTC
>-|-|TRBJ1-2|TRBV4-1
CASSQGRGGGYTF
TGCGCCAGCAGCCAAGGAAGGGGAGGGGGCTACACCTTC
>-|-|TRBJ2-1|TRBV4-2
CASSQDSMGFNSYNEQFF
TGTGCCAGCAGCCAAGATTCGATGGGGTTTAACTCCTACAATGAGCAGTTCTTC
>TRBD1|once|TRBJ2-1|TRBV19
CASSTGQGHNEQFF
TGTGCCAGTAGTACCGGACAGGGCCACAATGAGCAGTTCTTC
>TRBD2|-|TRBJ2-5|TRBV2
CASSPGLAGRETQYF
TGTGCCAGCAGTCCGGGACTAGCGGGACGTGAGACCCAGTACTTC
>TRBD1|once|TRBJ1-2|TRBV14
CASSTGTGDFGYTF
TGTGCCAGCAGCACCGGGACAGGGGATTTTGGCTACACCTTC
>-|-|TRBJ2-3|TRBV7-3
CASSLGTPRTDTQYF
TGTGCCAGCAGCTTGGGGACTCCCCGCACAGATACGCAGTATTTT
>-|-|TRBJ1-3|TRBV18
CASSPALTLSGNTIYF
TGTGCCAGCTCACCTGCCTTAACCCTCTCTGGAAACACCATATATTTT
>TRBD2|once|TRBJ2-2|TRBV7-2
CASSLAGTSGRGDTGELFF
TGTGCCAGCAGCTTAGCTGGGACTAGCGGGAGAGGGGACACCGGGGAGCTGTTTTTT